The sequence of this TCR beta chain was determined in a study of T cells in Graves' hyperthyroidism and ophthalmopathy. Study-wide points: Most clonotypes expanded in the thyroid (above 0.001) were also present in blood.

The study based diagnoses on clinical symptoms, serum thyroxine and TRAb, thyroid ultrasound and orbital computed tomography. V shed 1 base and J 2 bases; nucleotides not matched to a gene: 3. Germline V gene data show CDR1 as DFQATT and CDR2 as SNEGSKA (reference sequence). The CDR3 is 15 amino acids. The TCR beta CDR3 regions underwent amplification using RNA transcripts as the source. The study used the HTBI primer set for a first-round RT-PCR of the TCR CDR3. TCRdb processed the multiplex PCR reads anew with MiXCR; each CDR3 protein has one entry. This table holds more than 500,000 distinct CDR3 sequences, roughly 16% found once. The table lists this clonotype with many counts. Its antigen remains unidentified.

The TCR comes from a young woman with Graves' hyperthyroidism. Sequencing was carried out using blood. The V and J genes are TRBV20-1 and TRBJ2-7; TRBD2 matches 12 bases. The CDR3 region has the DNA TGCAGTGCTAGAGGACTAGCGGGAGATACCTACGAGCAGTACTTC. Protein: CSARGLAGDTYEQYF.